Following are 2 T cell receptor beta chains from one sample sequenced in a study of PD-1 blockade in classical Hodgkin lymphoma. Brentuximab vedotin exposure varied, and every patient relapsed after autologous stem cell transplantation. Assay used: immunoSEQ multiplex PCR; TCRdb lists only in-frame clones, some missing. The sample has about 13,000 clones, about 87% seen once; the top ten hold 30% to 45%. The sequences come from peripheral blood mononuclear cells (PBMCs), collected at baseline. These receptor sequences come from a human donor with classical Hodgkin lymphoma.

J is TRBJ1-5 and V is TRBV6-1, with 7 bases that match TRBD1. Germline CDR1 reads MNHNS; CDR2 reads SASEGT. CDR3 length: 15 amino acids. V gave up 7 bases and J gave up 6 bases; unmatched junction bases: 12. CDR3 amino acids: CASTPAQGNSQPQHF. Written as DNA, the CDR3 is TGTGCCAGCACCCCGGCACAGGGGAATAGTCAGCCCCAGCATTTT.

This chain links TRBV7-3 with TRBJ2-3, with TRBD2 matching over 9 bases. Germline values: CDR1 SGHTA, CDR2 FQGTGA. Unmatched junction bases numbered 5, after V lost 2 bases and J lost 5 bases. The CDR3 is 15 residues long. The CDR3, as DNA: TGTGCCAGCAGCTTAGCGGGGGGGCAAAGAGATACGCAGTATTTT. Its translation: CASSLAGGQRDTQYF.